The following is a TCR beta chain sequence with its context. Antigen: not known. The same CDR3 arises from other DNA sequences in this sample as well. This sample was included in a study of T cell responses to AZD1222 COVID-19 vaccine. Study-level points and caveats: Scientists sampled the repertoires only once the peak T cell response had passed. Baseline seropositives among AZD1222 recipients totaled only 5 to 7. As reported, nearly half of all spike-specific TCRs target variant regions that are unmutated. Mostly white British, mostly female donors; authors suggested clonal diversity may be underestimated.

The CDR3 totals 13 residues. Trimming stripped 3 bases from V and 0 bases from J, with 5 bases between. Germline V gene lookup returns CDR1 SNHLY and CDR2 FYNNEI. Libraries were prepared by immunoSEQ multiplex PCR; TCRdb keeps only in-frame clonotypes and omits some of them. There are 130,000 or so clones in the sample; 86% occur only once, and approximately 12% lies in the top ten. The sequence came from an adult in good health. The sequencing used peripheral blood, collected on day 0 of AZD1222 vaccination. The J gene is TRBJ1-2, the V gene TRBV2; no firm D call. CDR3 DNA sequence: TGTGCCAGCAGTGACGGGGCTAACTATGGCTACACCTTC. This gives the protein CASSDGANYGYTF.